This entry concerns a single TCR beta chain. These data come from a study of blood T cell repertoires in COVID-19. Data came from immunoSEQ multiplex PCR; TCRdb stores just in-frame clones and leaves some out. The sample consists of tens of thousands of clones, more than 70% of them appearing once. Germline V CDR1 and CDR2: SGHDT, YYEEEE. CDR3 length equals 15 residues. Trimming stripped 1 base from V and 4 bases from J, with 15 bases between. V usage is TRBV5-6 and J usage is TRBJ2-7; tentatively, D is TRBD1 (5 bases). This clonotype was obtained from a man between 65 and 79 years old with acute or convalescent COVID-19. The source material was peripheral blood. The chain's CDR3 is CASSLRGGGVYEQYF. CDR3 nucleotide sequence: TGTGCCAGCAGCTTGAGGGGCGGCGGAGTTTACGAGCAGTACTTC.